These 22 T cell receptor beta chains came from one sample sequenced in a study of cytomegalovirus exposure and HLA in healthy donors. TCRdb's copy holds only in-frame clones and misses some; the assay was immunoSEQ multiplex PCR. The sample includes about 200,000 clones, roughly 87% of them seen just once. Sequencing was performed on PBMCs. The receptors here all came from a woman in her late teens or twenties in good health and CMV-seropositive.

J is TRBJ1-2 and V is TRBV28, with D possibly TRBD1 on 5 matching bases. Deletions cut 6 bases from V and 8 bases from J, with 16 bases between. The CDR3 has 13 amino acids. Germline V CDR1 and CDR2: MDHEN, SYDVKM. The CDR3 region is CASSSGLREGYTF. CDR3 sequence (DNA): TGTGCCAGCAGCTCGGGACTCAGGGAGGGCTACACCTTC.

This chain joins TRBV28 and TRBJ2-3; the match to TRBD1 covers 11 bases. J gave up 6 bases and V 5 bases, and 4 bases lay outside the gene matches. CDR1 and CDR2 from the germline V gene are MDHEN and SYDVKM. The CDR3 spans 14 residues. The CDR3 protein is CASSHGQGADTQYF. The CDR3, as DNA: TGTGCCAGCAGTCATGGACAGGGGGCGGATACGCAGTATTTT.

V usage is TRBV14 and J usage is TRBJ1-4; weak D call: TRBD1 (5 bases). V was shortened by 4 bases and J by 0 bases, with 9 bases between the two germline ends. CDR1 is SGHDN, CDR2 FVKESK, per germline. This CDR3 contains 15 residues. CDR3 sequence reads: CASSPRTTTNEKLFF. The CDR3 nucleotides read TGTGCCAGCAGCCCTAGGACAACAACTAATGAAAAACTGTTTTTT.

V is TRBV19 and J is TRBJ1-1; TRBD1 matches 11 bases. The trim removed 7 bases at V and 5 bases at J, leaving 12 bases unmatched. The germline gives CDR1 LNHDA, CDR2 SQIVND (reference sequence). This CDR3 is 16 amino acids long. CDR3 DNA: TGTGCCAGTATCAATCCCGGGACAGGGGGGAGGACTGAAGCTTTCTTT. This gives the protein CASINPGTGGRTEAFF.

The V and J genes are TRBV5-8 and TRBJ2-1, with 8 nucleotides matching TRBD2. Unmatched junction bases numbered 15, after V lost 0 bases and J lost 4 bases. Germline lookup yields CDR1 SGHTS and CDR2 YDEGEE. The CDR3 contains 19 residues. CDR3 nucleotide sequence: TGTGCCAGCAGCTTGGCGGGGGGGCGGGACCCGAAGGGATACAATGAGCAGTTCTTC. This gives the protein CASSLAGGRDPKGYNEQFF.

J is TRBJ2-2 and V is TRBV2; perhaps TRBD1 as D (6 bases). This CDR3 spans 14 amino acids. From germline, CDR1 is SNHLY and CDR2 FYNNEI. The V and J ends lost 5 bases and 2 bases respectively, with 9 bases between them. CDR3 region: CASSSDRNTGELFF. CDR3 DNA: TGTGCCAGCAGTTCGGACAGAAACACCGGGGAGCTGTTTTTT.

The chain joins TRBV10-3 to TRBJ2-1; 11 nucleotides align to TRBD2. Germline CDR1 ENHRY, CDR2 SYGVKD. Trimming removed 7 bases from V and 5 bases from J; junction bases left unmatched: 10. The CDR3 spans 16 residues. This CDR3 reads CAITPTGTSGNNEQFF. Written as DNA, the CDR3 is TGTGCCATCACTCCAACCGGGACTAGCGGCAACAATGAGCAGTTCTTC.

This chain joins TRBV28 and TRBJ2-1; 10 positions match TRBD1. The CDR3 contains 16 residues. Germline CDR1 is MDHEN and CDR2 is SYDVKM. J gave up 7 bases and V 3 bases, and 9 bases lay outside the gene matches. This CDR3 is CASSLFGTGVWNEQFF. The CDR3 nucleotides read TGTGCCAGCAGTTTGTTTGGGACAGGGGTGTGGAATGAGCAGTTCTTC.

The chain recombines TRBV9 with TRBJ1-2; D call uncertain. Trimming left V 2 bases short and J 3 bases short, with 8 bases between. There are 13 residues in the CDR3. Germline CDR1 SGDLS, CDR2 YYNGEE. CDR3: CASSVGRDYGYTF. CDR3 in DNA: TGTGCCAGCAGCGTCGGCCGGGACTATGGCTACACCTTC. Full variable domain (remainder filled in from reference TRBV9 and TRBJ1-2): DSGVTQTPKHLITATGQRVTLRCSPRSGDLSVYWYQQSLDQGLQFLIQYYNGEERAKGNILERFSAQQFPDLHSELNLSSLELGDSALYFCASSVGRDYGYTFGSGTRLTVV.

The chain uses TRBV7-2 and TRBJ2-5; the match to TRBD2 covers 8 bases. CDR1 is SGHTA and CDR2 is FQGNSA in the germline V gene. J was trimmed by 5 bases and V by 1 base; bases with no gene match: 9. This CDR3 is built from 16 residues. The CDR3 nucleotides read TGTGCCAGCAGCTTAGTAATTTGGGGCGGGAGGGAGACCCAGTACTTC. Amino acids: CASSLVIWGGRETQYF.

The chain employs TRBV9 and TRBJ2-3; 7 bases match TRBD2. V lost 2 bases to trimming and J lost 2 bases; unmatched junction nucleotides: 5. The CDR3 consists of 15 residues. Germline V gene data show CDR1 as SGDLS and CDR2 as YYNGEE. The CDR3 region has the DNA TGTGCCAGCAGCGTTTCTAGCGGTGCCACAGATACGCAGTATTTT. Translated: CASSVSSGATDTQYF.

V is TRBV27 and J is TRBJ1-1, with 9 bases that match TRBD1. The V and J ends lost 8 bases and 7 bases, in that order; junction bases with no gene match: 8. In germline, CDR1 is MNHEY, CDR2 SMNVEV (reference sequence). The CDR3 loop spans 13 amino acids. The CDR3 spells CASHTGGADEAFF. As DNA, the CDR3 is TGTGCCAGCCATACAGGGGGCGCGGATGAAGCTTTCTTT.

This clone came up once. The gene calls are TRBV30 and TRBJ2-5, with D maybe TRBD1 (6 bases). The CDR3 is made up of 15 amino acids. Germline CDR1 GTSNPN, CDR2 SVGIG (reference sequence). The V gene lost 4 bases and the J gene lost 1 base, with 16 bases spanning the gap. Here the CDR3 DNA reads TGTGCCTGGACATTTCGGGGACACCCCCAAGAGACCCAGTACTTC. This translates into CAWTFRGHPQETQYF.

The gene calls are TRBV10-3 and TRBJ1-2; TRBD1 aligns across 9 bases. V dropped 6 bases and J dropped 11; count of bases not matched to a gene: 16. Germline V CDR1 and CDR2: ENHRY, SYGVKD. The CDR3 has 15 residues. CDR3 loop: CAISEGGLGQGWYTF. The DNA for the CDR3 is TGTGCCATCAGCGAAGGGGGCTTAGGACAGGGGTGGTACACCTTC.

The chain couples TRBV19 to TRBJ2-3, with 14 bases lining up with TRBD2. The CDR3 consists of 21 residues. V was clipped by 7 bases and J by 4 bases; unmatched bases: 22. Germline lookup yields CDR1 LNHDA and CDR2 SQIVND (reference sequence). This chain's CDR3 is CASTPYIAGTSGSLGADTQYF. In DNA form, the CDR3 reads TGTGCCAGTACCCCTTATATAGCTGGGACTAGCGGGAGTTTGGGCGCAGATACGCAGTATTTT.

This chain connects TRBV7-8 to TRBJ1-2; a weak D match, TRBD1 (6 bases). The CDR3 is made up of 17 amino acids. Germline V gene sequence: CDR1 SGHVS, CDR2 FQNEAQ. The V end lost 5 bases, the J end lost 4 bases, and 23 bases lay between the germline ends. DNA of the CDR3: TGTGCCAGCAGCCGACGAGTGCGGCAGGGGAGTCCCTATGGCTACACCTTC. This encodes CASSRRVRQGSPYGYTF.

V gene TRBV6-1 combines with J gene TRBJ1-3, with D possibly matching TRBD1 (5 bases). In germline, CDR1 is MNHNS, CDR2 SASEGT. The CDR3 is made up of 15 amino acids. V was pared by 1 base and J by 6 bases, with 13 bases between. CDR3 sequence: CASSEGKQVVNTIYF. CDR3 in DNA: TGTGCCAGCAGTGAAGGGAAACAGGTCGTAAACACCATATATTTT.

The chain recombines TRBV29-1 with TRBJ1-1; 7 nucleotides align to TRBD1. CDR1 SQVTM and CDR2 ANQGSEA come from the germline V gene. This CDR3 is 14 amino acids long. V was pared by 3 bases and J by 2 bases, with 6 bases of the junction left unmatched. The DNA of the CDR3 is TGCAGCGTTGAGTGGGGACAGTTAAACACTGAAGCTTTCTTT. As protein: CSVEWGQLNTEAFF.

The chain is built from TRBV4-2 and TRBJ1-5; 9 nucleotides line up with TRBD1. The V segment lost 1 base and the J segment 1 base; nucleotides outside the gene matches: 2. Looked up from germline, CDR1 is LGHNA and CDR2 is YNFKEQ. The CDR3 is 16 amino acids. The chain's CDR3 is CASSQGTGVSNQPQHF. The CDR3 DNA reads as TGTGCCAGCAGCCAAGGGACAGGGGTAAGCAATCAGCCCCAGCATTTT.

CDR3 sequence (DNA): TGTGCCTGGAATAGCGGAGATTCCTACGAGCAGTACTTC. Residues: CAWNSGDSYEQYF. The chain couples TRBV30 to TRBJ2-7; D is perhaps TRBD2 (6 bases). The V end was cut by 4 bases, the J end by 1 base, with 11 bases between. Germline V gene lookup returns CDR1 GTSNPN and CDR2 SVGIG (reference sequence). The CDR3 length is 13 residues.

The rearrangement links TRBV29-1 to TRBJ2-5, with D possibly TRBD1 on 7 matching bases. There are 15 residues in the CDR3. The V end lost 5 bases, the J end lost 4 bases, and 20 bases lay between the germline ends. Germline V gene sequence: CDR1 SQVTM, CDR2 ANQGSEA. The CDR3 here is CSVRGGGVNIETQYF. DNA for the CDR3: TGCAGCGTTCGCGGAGGGGGCGTAAATATAGAGACCCAGTACTTC.

The rearrangement uses TRBV5-1 and TRBJ1-2; 9 bases align to TRBD1. The CDR3 runs 14 residues. Germline CDR1 reads SGHRS; CDR2 reads YFSETQ. Unmatched junction bases numbered 4, after V lost 0 bases and J lost 7 bases. In DNA, the CDR3 is TGCGCCAGCAGCTTGGGAGGGACAGGGATTGGCTACACCTTC. This gives the protein CASSLGGTGIGYTF.